The clone carrying this T cell receptor (beta chain) was picked up a small number of times. The antigen remains undetermined. Trimming took 4 bases from V and 4 from J, leaving 8 bases between them. Germline V gene data show CDR1 as SQVTM and CDR2 as ANQGSEA. This CDR3 comprises 13 residues. This record belongs to a study of blood T cells in healthy people across ages. A second PCR, run for 7 to 11 cycles, used a sample-barcoded 5' primer plus a J-beta primer mix. In TCRdb, the 5' RACE reads were re-called with MiXCR into one record per CDR3 protein. The table lists 1.5 million to 2 million distinct CDR3 sequences, approximately 50% of them singletons. General observations from the study: In the absence of known donor CMV status, changes in expanded clonotypes were possibly confounded.

This sequence was found in a woman aged 40 to 55 in good health. Sequenced material: blood. The chain combines TRBV29-1 with TRBJ1-6; D not certain. The CDR3 region has the DNA TGCAGCGTTGTGTTGGATTATAATTCACCCCTCCACTTT. Protein: CSVVLDYNSPLHF.